These 9 T cell receptor beta chains originate from one sample sequenced in a study of T-cell reconstitution after alpha-beta-depleted transplantation in children. A library of TCRbeta sequences, prepared with unique molecular identifiers, was generated. In TCRdb, the PCR reads were re-called with MiXCR into one record per CDR3 protein. The sample contains tens of thousands of distinct CDR3 sequences, over 4.5% of which appear only once. The sample here was PBMCs, mostly from graft donor cells, taken 180 days after TCRalphabeta/CD19-depleted stem cell transplant. The receptors originated from a boy under two years old who had a stem cell transplant for acute myeloid leukemia, so the T cells may come from the graft donor.

In its sample, this clonotype was seen many times. The CDR3 spells CASSARLAVNTGELFF. The CDR3 DNA sequence: TGTGCCAGCAGCGCTAGACTAGCGGTTAACACCGGGGAGCTGTTTTTT. J is TRBJ2-2 and V is TRBV9; 9 positions match TRBD2. CDR3 length: 16 amino acids. CDR1 is SGDLS, CDR2 YYNGEE, per germline. V was clipped by 3 bases and J by 2 bases; unmatched bases: 5.

This clonotype is a singleton in its sample. The chain recombines TRBV6-1 with TRBJ1-1; D call uncertain. The CDR3 extends over 13 amino acids. V lost 7 bases and J lost 3, with 12 bases in between. Per germline, CDR1 MNHNS and CDR2 SASEGT. The CDR3 coding sequence is TGTGCCAGCATGGGTCCGTTTTACACTGAAGCTTTCTTT. This translates into CASMGPFYTEAFF.

This clonotype was recorded many times. This sequence joins TRBV7-2 and TRBJ1-2; tentatively, D is TRBD1 (5 bases). The V end lost 5 bases, the J end lost 7 bases, and 14 bases lay between the germline ends. The length of the CDR3 is 13 residues. The V gene's germline CDR1 is SGHTA and CDR2 FQGNSA. CDR3 amino acids: CASSLQATGGYTF. The CDR3 DNA follows: TGTGCCAGCAGCCTACAGGCCACCGGTGGCTACACCTTC. Drawing the rest from reference TRBV7-2 and TRBJ1-2, the complete variable domain is GAGVSQSPSNKVTEKGKDVELRCDPISGHTALYWYRQSLGQGLEFLIYFQGNSAPDKSGLPSDRFSAERTGGSVSTLTIQRTQQEDSAVYLCASSLQATGGYTFGSGTRLTVV.

This clonotype was picked up many times. The genes are TRBV20-1 and TRBJ2-7; the D gene could be TRBD1 or TRBD2 (5 bases each). V lost 4 bases, J lost 2 bases, and 21 bases lay in between. Germline assignment: CDR1 DFQATT and CDR2 SNEGSKA (reference sequence). The CDR3 is 16 residues long. The CDR3 sequence is CSATPGPTLMTYEQYF. In DNA form, the CDR3 reads TGCAGTGCTACGCCGGGACCGACCTTGATGACCTACGAGCAGTACTTC.

This chain connects TRBV19 to TRBJ1-5, with a weak D call TRBD1 (6 bases). The length of the CDR3 is 14 residues. Per germline, CDR1 LNHDA and CDR2 SQIVND (reference sequence). V was clipped by 9 bases and J by 3 bases, with 15 bases between them. The CDR3, as DNA: TGTGCCAGCCCAGGGGCGAGTTCCAATCAGCCCCAGCATTTT. Protein product: CASPGASSNQPQHF. Using reference TRBV19 and TRBJ1-5 for the parts outside the CDR3, the full variable domain is DGGITQSPKYLFRKEGQNVTLSCEQNLNHDAMYWYRQDPGQGLRLIYYSQIVNDFQKGDIAEGYSVSREKKESFPLTVTSAQKNPTAFYLCASPGASSNQPQHFGDGTRLSIL.

This clonotype was observed at least ten times. The rearrangement joins TRBV19 to TRBJ1-1; D ambiguous. The germline gives CDR1 LNHDA, CDR2 SQIVND (reference sequence). The CDR3 runs 15 residues. V was trimmed by 3 bases and J by 11 bases, leaving 22 bases between them. The CDR3 coding sequence is TGTGCCAGTAGTATCCCGACAAGCCGCGGCCTGAATGCTTTCTTT. Translated, it gives CASSIPTSRGLNAFF.

The V and J genes are TRBV6-6 and TRBJ2-1; D not resolved. The ends were cut back, 5 bases at V and 1 base at J, with 9 bases in the middle. CDR3 length: 14 residues. CDR1 is MNHNY, CDR2 SVGAGI, per germline (reference sequence). The CDR3 sequence: CASSSVSSYNEQFF. The CDR3 DNA sequence: TGTGCCAGCAGTAGTGTATCTTCCTACAATGAGCAGTTCTTC.

This clonotype was seen at least ten times. The chain couples TRBV6-5 to TRBJ1-1, with D perhaps TRBD1 (5 bases). The CDR3 is 17 amino acids. The V and J ends lost 6 bases and 5 bases respectively, with 25 bases between them. Germline V lookup: CDR1 MNHEY, CDR2 SVGAGI. The CDR3, as DNA: TGTGCCAGCAGACCCCCTACCAATCGCCAGGGCGGGACTGAAGCTTTCTTT. Encoded protein: CASRPPTNRQGGTEAFF.

This clonotype was seen ten or more times. J is TRBJ2-4 and V is TRBV4-3; D is undetermined. Trimming removed 4 bases at V and 8 bases at J, with 12 bases between. From germline, CDR1 is LGHNA and CDR2 YSLEER. The CDR3 sequence is 13 residues long. The CDR3: CASSPFLYDIQYF. CDR3 sequence (DNA): TGCGCCAGCAGCCCCTTCCTCTATGACATTCAGTACTTC.